Listed below are T cell receptor beta chains from one sample, sequenced in a study of persistence of HIV-infected CD4 T cells. The repertoire was sequenced with immunoSEQ multiplex PCR; TCRdb's copy has only in-frame clones and lacks some. The table includes 35,000 to 50,000 clones, more than 85% detected once. These receptors' antigens are unknown. The sample in question was CD4+ T cells sorted from PBMCs after approximately 20-hour stimulation, obtained from a patient who received antiretroviral therapy. All receptors come from an adult man with HIV who was CMV-seropositive. Each CDR3 is given with its conserved first and last residue. The D gene is left open where the match is weak. Size values are once, few and many counts, or a class for expanded clones, and some rows have none.

d_call	clone_size	cdr3_length	v_call	j_call	cdr3_aa	cdr3_nt
-	-	15	TRBV2	TRBJ2-3	CASSEAEGLTDTQYF	TGTGCCAGCAGTGAAGCGGAGGGCCTCACAGATACGCAGTATTTT
-	-	13	TRBV7-3	TRBJ2-7	CASSLLEAGEQYF	TGTGCCAGCAGCTTACTTGAGGCGGGCGAGCAGTACTTC
TRBD2	few	13	TRBV7-2	TRBJ2-1	CASTFQRGVEQFF	TGTGCCAGCACCTTCCAGCGGGGGGTGGAGCAGTTCTTC
TRBD1	-	15	TRBV19	TRBJ1-5	CASTATGGGNQPQHF	TGTGCCAGTACCGCGACAGGGGGAGGCAATCAGCCCCAGCATTTT
-	-	16	TRBV9	TRBJ2-1	CASSVLGYAFYNEQFF	TGTGCCAGCAGCGTATTGGGATACGCCTTCTACAATGAGCAGTTCTTC
-	-	15	TRBV19	TRBJ2-1	CASSIAGKNRNEQFF	TGTGCCAGTAGTATAGCGGGGAAAAACCGTAATGAGCAGTTCTTC
TRBD2	-	18	TRBV5-1	TRBJ2-3	CASRSAGTSGGGTDTQYF	TGCGCCAGCAGATCGGCAGGGACTAGCGGGGGGGGCACAGATACGCAGTATTTT
-	-	14	TRBV24-1	TRBJ1-5	CATSDGQAPRPQHF	TGTGCCACCAGTGATGGGCAGGCCCCTCGTCCCCAGCATTTT
TRBD1	-	15	TRBV7-3	TRBJ1-4	CASSPTGGYNEKLFF	TGTGCCAGCAGTCCTACAGGGGGCTATAATGAAAAACTGTTTTTT
-	-	13	TRBV6-5	TRBJ2-7	CASSRIGAYEQYF	TGTGCCAGCAGCCGTATTGGGGCCTACGAGCAGTACTTC
TRBD1	-	15	TRBV2	TRBJ2-1	CASSETGGPTNEQFF	TGTGCCAGCAGCGAAACAGGGGGCCCTACTAATGAGCAGTTCTTC
-	-	14	TRBV19	TRBJ1-1	CASSIEGVNTEAFF	TGTGCCAGTAGTATAGAAGGAGTAAACACTGAAGCTTTCTTT
TRBD1	-	17	TRBV5-4	TRBJ2-1	CASSLGRRQGTNNEQFF	TGTGCCAGCAGCTTGGGCCGGAGACAGGGGACCAACAATGAGCAGTTCTTC
-	-	12	TRBV27	TRBJ2-7	CASSGRTYEQYF	TGTGCCAGCAGCGGCAGAACCTACGAGCAGTACTTC
-	once	13	TRBV10-3	TRBJ1-2	CAISREMNYGYTF	TGTGCCATCAGCCGGGAGATGAACTATGGCTACACCTTC
TRBD1	-	16	TRBV6-2/TRBV6-3	TRBJ2-2	CASSWGQGTNTGELFF	TGTGCCAGCAGTTGGGGACAGGGGACGAACACCGGGGAGCTGTTTTTT
TRBD1	-	14	TRBV3-1/TRBV3-2	TRBJ2-1	CASSRDRGRGEQFF	TGTGCCAGCAGCCGAGACAGGGGACGGGGTGAGCAGTTCTTC
TRBD2	-	17	TRBV7-3	TRBJ2-1	CASSSGLAGDSYNEQFF	TGTGCCAGCAGTTCCGGACTAGCGGGGGATTCCTACAATGAGCAGTTCTTC
-	-	13	TRBV7-2	TRBJ2-7	CASSTRDNVEQYF	TGTGCCAGCAGCACACGCGATAATGTAGAGCAGTACTTC
-	few	14	TRBV5-1	TRBJ2-7	CASSLDSGRDEQYF	TGCGCCAGCAGCTTGGATTCAGGGCGGGACGAGCAGTACTTC
TRBD2	-	16	TRBV19	TRBJ2-2	CASIPPQRGHTGELFF	TGTGCCAGTATACCCCCCCAGCGGGGTCACACCGGGGAGCTGTTTTTT
-	once	15	TRBV18	TRBJ1-2	CASSPDGQPSYGYTF	TGTGCCAGCTCACCAGATGGACAGCCAAGCTATGGCTACACCTTC
TRBD2	-	14	TRBV2	TRBJ2-3	CAGNRGGPKDTQYF	TGTGCCGGAAACCGGGGGGGGCCTAAAGATACGCAGTATTTT
TRBD1	-	14	TRBV20-1	TRBJ1-6	CSASPGQGVSPLHF	TGCAGTGCTAGTCCGGGACAGGGGGTTTCACCCCTCCACTTT
-	-	13	TRBV5-1	TRBJ2-3	CASSLPTADTQYF	TGCGCCAGCAGTCTTCCTACGGCGGATACGCAGTATTTT
TRBD1	-	13	TRBV10-2	TRBJ1-1	CASRGQVNTEAFF	TGCGCCAGCAGGGGACAGGTCAACACTGAAGCTTTCTTT
-	-	13	TRBV5-4	TRBJ2-3	CASSLEGPSTQYF	TGTGCCAGCAGCTTGGAAGGGCCATCCACGCAGTATTTT
-	-	14	TRBV5-1	TRBJ2-3	CASSRGPGADTQYF	TGCGCCAGCAGCCGGGGGCCTGGAGCAGATACGCAGTATTTT
TRBD2	-	17	TRBV7-3	TRBJ2-1	CASSLIGKGTSHNEQFF	TGTGCCAGCAGCTTAATTGGGAAGGGGACTAGCCACAATGAGCAGTTCTTC
TRBD1	-	16	TRBV25-1	TRBJ1-2	CASSESPGQGNYGYTF	TGTGCCAGCAGTGAATCTCCGGGACAGGGAAACTATGGCTACACCTTC
-	-	15	TRBV18	TRBJ1-2	CASSLEQVSGYGYTF	TGTGCCAGCTCACTTGAACAGGTTTCCGGCTATGGCTACACCTTC
TRBD1	few	16	TRBV28	TRBJ1-2	CASSEGGQGAKIGYTF	TGTGCCAGCAGTGAAGGGGGACAGGGGGCGAAAATCGGCTACACCTTC
TRBD1	-	16	TRBV7-6	TRBJ2-7	CASSLARGQGYYEQYF	TGTGCCAGCAGCTTAGCGCGGGGACAGGGGTACTACGAGCAGTACTTC
TRBD2	once	15	TRBV7-3	TRBJ2-2	CASSRTSGNTGELFF	TGTGCCAGCAGCCGCACTAGCGGGAACACCGGGGAGCTGTTTTTT
-	-	15	TRBV7-8	TRBJ1-4	CASSLVQGGNEKLFF	TGTGCCAGCAGCTTAGTCCAGGGCGGGAATGAAAAACTGTTTTTT
TRBD1	-	14	TRBV28	TRBJ1-3	CASSLLRGGNTIYF	TGTGCCAGCAGTTTACTCAGAGGGGGCAACACCATATATTTT
TRBD1	-	15	TRBV7-3	TRBJ1-1	CASSLGGGEGTEAFF	TGTGCCAGCAGCTTAGGAGGGGGCGAGGGGACTGAAGCTTTCTTT
TRBD1	-	16	TRBV28	TRBJ1-1	CASSPEGGRWGTEAFF	TGTGCCAGCAGTCCCGAAGGGGGCAGGTGGGGCACTGAAGCTTTCTTT
-	-	13	TRBV6-6	TRBJ2-3	CATNKRVPDTQYF	TGTGCCACCAACAAACGGGTCCCAGATACGCAGTATTTT
TRBD1	-	15	TRBV4-2	TRBJ1-6	CASSQQGAGNSPLHF	TGTGCCAGCAGCCAGCAGGGGGCAGGTAATTCACCCCTCCACTTT
TRBD1	-	17	TRBV19	TRBJ1-4	CASSIMATGTGNEKLFF	TGTGCCAGTAGTATAATGGCTACCGGGACAGGTAATGAAAAACTGTTTTTT
-	-	14	TRBV19	TRBJ2-2	CASGPAGSTGELFF	TGTGCCAGTGGTCCTGCGGGGTCCACCGGGGAGCTGTTTTTT
-	-	12	TRBV6-6	TRBJ2-1	CASSYVVNEQFF	TGTGCCAGCAGTTACGTGGTCAATGAGCAGTTCTTC
-	-	11	TRBV19	TRBJ1-1	CASNGGTEAFF	TGTGCCAGTAATGGAGGAACTGAAGCTTTCTTT
TRBD1	-	15	TRBV4-2	TRBJ1-2	CASSQGDSRVYGYTF	TGTGCCAGCAGCCAAGGGGACAGCCGCGTCTATGGCTACACCTTC
-	-	17	TRBV28	TRBJ2-7	CASTFRDARKGLYEQYF	TGTGCCAGCACCTTCCGGGACGCAAGAAAAGGCCTCTACGAGCAGTACTTC
TRBD1	-	14	TRBV28	TRBJ1-1	CASSLWADRPVAFF	TGTGCCAGCAGTTTATGGGCGGACAGGCCCGTGGCTTTCTTT
-	-	15	TRBV2	TRBJ2-1	CASSLRTASYNEQFF	TGTGCCAGCAGTCTACGGACAGCCTCCTACAATGAGCAGTTCTTC
-	-	13	TRBV13	TRBJ2-7	CASSLLPQGEQYF	TGTGCCAGCAGCTTATTACCGCAAGGCGAGCAGTACTTC
TRBD1	-	15	TRBV27	TRBJ2-7	CASSVRQGPLREQYF	TGTGCCAGCAGTGTTCGACAGGGACCTCTACGAGAGCAGTACTTC
-	-	15	TRBV5-5	TRBJ1-2	CASSLGSAANYGYTF	TGTGCCAGCAGCTTGGGTTCGGCAGCTAACTATGGCTACACCTTC
-	-	14	TRBV9	TRBJ1-2	CASSPSSPNYGYTF	TGTGCCAGCAGCCCTTCATCACCTAACTATGGCTACACCTTC
TRBD2	-	16	TRBV5-1	TRBJ2-7	CASSFEGLAGASEQYF	TGCGCCAGCAGCTTCGAGGGACTAGCGGGGGCTAGCGAGCAGTACTTC
-	-	15	TRBV13	TRBJ1-4	CASSFLGGEAEKLFF	TGTGCCAGCAGCTTTCTAGGGGGGGAGGCTGAAAAACTGTTTTTT